This TCR beta chain derives from a study of response to subunit inactivated influenza vaccine. Findings and limits, study-wide: The authors offered the suggestion that each seasonal influenza vaccination recruits few new T cells.

Germline V gives CDR1 SGHTA, CDR2 FQGNSA. The ends lost 0 bases at V and 6 bases at J; junction bases unmatched: 9. The CDR3 consists of 17 residues. TCRdb re-analysed the RT-PCR reads in MiXCR, keeping a single row per CDR3 protein. The sample holds about 500,000 distinct CDR3 sequences, 16% seen once. This clonotype has just a few counts. What it binds is unknown. The receptor comes from a man aged 50-75 years who received an inactivated influenza vaccine. This chain joins TRBV7-2 and TRBJ2-7; TRBD2 matches 12 bases. The sample was CD4+ T cells sorted from PBMCs, taken less than 25 months after vaccination. The CDR3 reads CASSLAGETSGSIEQYF. The CDR3 DNA reads TGTGCCAGCAGCTTAGCGGGGGAGACTAGCGGGAGTATCGAGCAGTACTTC.